The next 21 T cell receptor beta chains were all read from a single sample in a study of T cells in Graves' hyperthyroidism and ophthalmopathy. Amplification yielded TCR beta CDR3 regions, with RNA transcripts as the source. TCR CDR3 underwent first-round RT-PCR with the HTBI primer set. TCRdb redid the calling of the multiplex PCR reads with MiXCR, one entry per CDR3 protein. Counted here are 200,000 to 250,000 distinct CDR3 sequences, approximately 16% occurring once; the ten biggest clones make up more than 50%. Sequenced input: blood. Every receptor here comes from a woman aged 50 to 65 with Graves' hyperthyroidism.

This clonotype was seen a few times. The chain uses TRBV19 and TRBJ2-5; 9 bases match TRBD1. V shed 6 bases, J shed 5 bases, and the junction held 4 bases outside the gene matches. This CDR3 region has 13 residues. Germline values: CDR1 LNHDA, CDR2 SQIVND (reference sequence). In nucleotides, the CDR3 is TGTGCCAGTAGGGGACAGGGTATGGAGACCCAGTACTTC. Translating gives CASRGQGMETQYF.

This clonotype was seen repeatedly, ten times or more. The chain couples TRBV19 to TRBJ1-5, with 7 nucleotides matching TRBD1. Trimming removed 5 bases from V and 0 bases from J; junction bases left unmatched: 7. There are 16 residues in the CDR3. Germline assignment: CDR1 LNHDA and CDR2 SQIVND (reference sequence). The chain's CDR3 is CASSPDRDYSNQPQHF. In DNA, the CDR3 is TGTGCCAGTAGTCCAGACAGGGACTATAGCAATCAGCCCCAGCATTTT.

This clonotype was seen ten or more times. This sequence joins TRBV20-1 and TRBJ2-5; D is possibly TRBD1 (6 bases). Trimming shortened V by 1 base and J by 2 bases, and 8 bases separated the two germline ends. Germline V gives CDR1 DFQATT, CDR2 SNEGSKA (reference sequence). The CDR3 consists of 13 residues. CDR3 sequence (DNA): TGCAGTGCTAGAGCAGGGGCTCAAGAGACCCAGTACTTC. Translating gives CSARAGAQETQYF.

Ten or more counts support this clonotype. The DNA of the CDR3 is TGTGCCACCAGCGGCCAAAGAAGGGCTAGCGGGAGATCCGAGACCCAGTACTTC. It is translated as CATSGQRRASGRSETQYF. The chain links TRBV15 to TRBJ2-5, with 10 nucleotides matching TRBD2. Germline V gene lookup returns CDR1 LNHNV and CDR2 YYDKDF (reference sequence). This CDR3 spans 18 amino acids. J lost 5 bases, V lost 5 bases, and 17 bases had no gene match.

This clonotype was counted many times. J is TRBJ2-7 and V is TRBV24-1; 7 bases line up with TRBD2. V was clipped by 2 bases and J by 6 bases; unmatched bases: 3. CDR1 KGHDR and CDR2 SFDVKD come from the germline V gene. This CDR3 has 13 residues. The CDR3: CATSDWASGEQYF. CDR3 DNA sequence: TGTGCCACCAGTGATTGGGCTAGCGGCGAGCAGTACTTC.

The sample holds many counts of this clonotype. This chain links TRBV12-5 with TRBJ2-7; the D gene is possibly TRBD1 (5 bases). CDR3 length: 12 residues. Trimming took off 2 bases at V and 3 bases at J, with 5 bases between the two ends. Germline CDR1 and CDR2: LGHNT and FRNRAP. The CDR3 loop is CASGLQGYEQYF. The CDR3 DNA follows: TGTGCTAGTGGTTTGCAGGGCTACGAGCAGTACTTC.

This clonotype was observed a few times. The rearrangement uses TRBV4-1 and TRBJ1-5, with no clear D. CDR1 is MGHRA, CDR2 YSYEKL, per germline. CDR3 length: 15 residues. With 1 base removed from V and 1 base from J, the gap between germline ends came to 8 bases. In DNA, the CDR3 is TGCGCCAGCAGCCAAGGCCCCGGGAGCAATCAGCCCCAGCATTTT. Protein: CASSQGPGSNQPQHF.

This clonotype has at least ten counts. This chain connects TRBV6-1 to TRBJ2-7; tentatively, D is TRBD1 (7 bases). CDR1 is MNHNS, CDR2 SASEGT, per germline. The CDR3 spans 16 residues. Between the trimmed V and J ends, which lost 3 bases and 0 bases, there was a span of 15 bases. The CDR3 DNA reads TGTGCCAGCAGTGATGTAGGAGGGGGCCTCTCCTACGAGCAGTACTTC. Encoded protein: CASSDVGGGLSYEQYF.

The chain uses TRBV6-2 or TRBV6-3 and TRBJ2-7; D ambiguous. This CDR3 has 12 residues. Germline CDR1 and CDR2: MNHEY and SVGEGT. The V end was cut by 6 bases, the J end by 1 base, with 7 bases between. The CDR3 loop reads CASSGCSYEQYF. CDR3 sequence (DNA): TGTGCCAGCAGCGGGTGTTCCTACGAGCAGTACTTC.

The sample holds a few counts of this clonotype. The chain employs TRBV7-3 and TRBJ2-2; D call uncertain. The CDR3 length is 13 residues. CDR1 and CDR2 (germline): SGHTA, FQGTGA. V lost 5 bases and J 6 bases, leaving 10 bases between the germline ends. CDR3 protein: CASSPGRAGELFF. CDR3 nucleotides: TGTGCCAGCAGCCCCGGCCGGGCCGGGGAGCTGTTTTTT.

This clonotype was found many times. The CDR3 loop reads CASSSLPHQPQHF. The CDR3 DNA sequence: TGTGCCAGCAGCTCCCTCCCCCATCAGCCCCAGCATTTT. This sequence joins TRBV7-3 and TRBJ1-5, with D uncertain. CDR1 and CDR2 (germline): SGHTA, FQGTGA. The CDR3 extends over 13 amino acids. V dropped 4 bases and J dropped 5 bases, with 9 bases sitting between them.

This clonotype was seen a few times. CDR3 sequence: CASSLAQGWGYTF. The CDR3 DNA reads as TGTGCCAGCAGCTTAGCCCAGGGGTGGGGCTACACCTTC. The V gene is TRBV7-9, the J gene TRBJ1-2; tentatively, D is TRBD1 (6 bases). Trimming left V 0 bases short and J 8 bases short, with 10 bases between. The CDR3 has 13 amino acids. Germline V lookup: CDR1 SEHNR, CDR2 FQNEAQ (reference sequence).

Regarding this clonotype: Since a much larger clone is just one base distant, this may be a read error. V is TRBV11-2 and J is TRBJ2-3; D not resolved. V lost 4 bases and J lost 14, with 22 bases in between. CDR3 length: 14 residues. Germline CDR1 and CDR2: SGHAT and FQNNGV. The CDR3 DNA reads as TGTGCCAGCAGCTCAGCATTTACGGCTAGGGCGGCGTATTTT. This gives the protein CASSSAFTARAAYF. Full variable domain (remainder filled in from reference TRBV11-2 and TRBJ2-3): EAGVAQSPRYKIIEKRQSVAFWCNPISGHATLYWYQQILGQGPKLLIQFQNNGVVDDSQLPKDRFSAERLKGVDSTLKIQPAKLEDSAVYLCASSSAFTARAAYFGPGTRLTVL.

This clonotype was detected a few times. V gene TRBV10-1 combines with J gene TRBJ2-3, with 9 bases lining up with TRBD1. The CDR3 is 16 amino acids. Losses at the gene ends were 4 bases for V and 3 bases for J; bases not matched to a gene: 8. The germline CDR1 and CDR2 sequences are WNHNN and SYGVQD (reference sequence). The CDR3 reads CASSALGQGVTDTQYF. CDR3 DNA sequence: TGCGCCAGCAGTGCGCTGGGACAGGGTGTAACAGATACGCAGTATTTT.

This clonotype appeared many times. CDR3 sequence reads: CAIPRAVGTNGGELFF. The CDR3 region has the DNA TGTGCCATACCCAGAGCAGTGGGGACTAATGGCGGGGAGCTGTTTTTT. The gene calls are TRBV2 and TRBJ2-2; 7 positions match TRBD2. Unmatched junction bases numbered 18, after V lost 10 bases and J lost 7 bases. This CDR3 has 16 amino acids. Germline CDR1 is SNHLY and CDR2 is FYNNEI.

This clonotype was seen ten or more times. This sequence joins TRBV6-1 and TRBJ1-1; weak D call: TRBD1 (5 bases). In germline, CDR1 is MNHNS, CDR2 SASEGT. The V end lost 6 bases, the J end lost 8 bases, and 13 bases lay between the germline ends. The CDR3 is 12 residues long. CDR3 bases: TGTGCCAGCAGACTCGGGACGGAAGAAGCTTTCTTT. Protein: CASRLGTEEAFF.

This clonotype has ten or more counts. The J gene is TRBJ1-6, the V gene TRBV25-1; 7 bases line up with TRBD1. The J segment lost 7 bases and the V segment lost 2 bases, leaving 8 bases of the junction unmatched. Looked up from germline, CDR1 is MGHDK and CDR2 is SYGVNS. This CDR3 has 16 amino acids. The CDR3 here is CASSEALGGANSPLHF. CDR3 DNA: TGTGCCAGCAGTGAAGCTCTAGGGGGCGCGAATTCACCCCTCCACTTT.

V gene TRBV7-9 combines with J gene TRBJ1-2, with 9 bases identical to TRBD1. With V trimmed by 3 bases and J by 4 bases, 3 bases remained unmatched. The CDR3 loop spans 14 amino acids. Germline-derived CDR1 and CDR2 are SEHNR and FQNEAQ (reference sequence). CDR3 amino acids: CASSFEQGAYGYTF. The CDR3 region has the DNA TGTGCCAGCAGCTTCGAACAGGGGGCCTATGGCTACACCTTC.

This clonotype has a count of ten or more. This chain uses TRBV7-9 with TRBJ2-7; 7 positions agree with TRBD2. The CDR3 contains 17 residues. In germline, CDR1 is SEHNR, CDR2 FQNEAQ (reference sequence). V shed 0 bases and J 3 bases; nucleotides not matched to a gene: 11. This CDR3 reads CASSLAPWASGNYEQYF. The DNA of the CDR3 is TGTGCCAGCAGCTTAGCGCCCTGGGCTAGCGGAAACTACGAGCAGTACTTC.

This clonotype was observed at least ten times. This rearrangement joins TRBV6-5 to TRBJ1-4; D unresolved. Germline assignment: CDR1 MNHEY and CDR2 SVGAGI. Trimming removed 2 bases from V and 0 bases from J, with 10 bases in between. The CDR3 has 16 amino acids. Here the CDR3 reads CASSYVLTATNEKLFF. The CDR3 DNA reads TGTGCCAGCAGTTACGTCCTTACCGCAACTAATGAAAAACTGTTTTTT.

Written as DNA, the CDR3 is TGCAGTGCTCCATTAGCGGGAGGGCCCACCCCCGGGGAGCTGTTTTTT. Translation: CSAPLAGGPTPGELFF. The chain joins TRBV20-1 to TRBJ2-2, with 11 bases aligning to TRBD2. Germline CDR1 is DFQATT and CDR2 is SNEGSKA (reference sequence). The CDR3 sequence is 16 residues long. V shed 5 bases, J shed 6 bases, and the junction held 11 bases outside the gene matches.